This T cell receptor (beta chain) came from a study of T cell changes during pregnancy in multiple sclerosis. V lost 5 bases and J 7 bases, leaving 18 bases between the germline ends. CDR3 length equals 14 residues. Germline assignment: CDR1 PRHDT and CDR2 FYEKMQ (reference sequence). TCRdb keeps only in-frame clones here, not all; method: immunoSEQ multiplex PCR. The sample has approximately 82,000 clones, around 90% seen once. This chain joins TRBV13 and TRBJ2-7; weak D call: TRBD1 (6 bases). The sample in question was CD4+ T cells from peripheral blood mononuclear cells, obtained in the second trimester of pregnancy. This TCR was sampled from a female donor with multiple sclerosis, enrolled in a pregnancy study. The CDR3 coding sequence is TGTGCCAGCAGCACTCTTGGGGGCCCCTGGGAGCAGTACTTC. Encoded protein: CASSTLGGPWEQYF.